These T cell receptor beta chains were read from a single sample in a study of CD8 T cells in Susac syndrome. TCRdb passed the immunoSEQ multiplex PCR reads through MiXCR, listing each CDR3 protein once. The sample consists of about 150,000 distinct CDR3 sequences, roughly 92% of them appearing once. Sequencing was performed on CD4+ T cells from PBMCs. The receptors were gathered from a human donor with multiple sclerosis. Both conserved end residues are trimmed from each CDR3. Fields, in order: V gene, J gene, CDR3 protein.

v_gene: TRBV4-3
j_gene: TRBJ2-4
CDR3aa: ASSQTFRDRGLLDKNIQY

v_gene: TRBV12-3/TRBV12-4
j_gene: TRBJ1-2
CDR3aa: ASSFGHSPDGYT

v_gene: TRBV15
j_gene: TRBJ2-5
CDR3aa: ATRPLGEETQY

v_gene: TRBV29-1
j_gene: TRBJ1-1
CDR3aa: SVVQGDTEAF

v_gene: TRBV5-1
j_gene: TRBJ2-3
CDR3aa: ASSSVPGVTDTQY

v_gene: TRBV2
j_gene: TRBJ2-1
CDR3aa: ASSGGGAGAGNEQF

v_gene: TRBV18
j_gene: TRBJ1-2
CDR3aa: ASSPPPLQGGYT

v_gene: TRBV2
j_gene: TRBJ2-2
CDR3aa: ASSDPDRRTWGGELF

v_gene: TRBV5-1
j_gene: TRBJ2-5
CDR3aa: ASSHGTIQETQY

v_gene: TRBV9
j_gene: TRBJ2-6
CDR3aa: ASSDRNSGANVLT

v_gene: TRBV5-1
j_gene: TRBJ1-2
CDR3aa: ASSPRGTYGYT

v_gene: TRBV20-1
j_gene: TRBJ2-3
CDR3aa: SASVLERDTQY

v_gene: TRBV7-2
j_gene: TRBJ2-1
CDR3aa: ASSLDSPSEQF

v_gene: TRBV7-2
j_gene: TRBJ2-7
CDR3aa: ASSYSGTGVYEQY

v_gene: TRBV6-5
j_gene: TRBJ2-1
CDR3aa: ASSYSYLRGGWDEQF

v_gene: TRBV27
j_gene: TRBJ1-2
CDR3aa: ASSLRGNYGYT

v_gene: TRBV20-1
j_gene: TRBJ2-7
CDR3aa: SAPTSGGYEQY

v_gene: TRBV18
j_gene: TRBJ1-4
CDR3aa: ASSPPGLNEKLF

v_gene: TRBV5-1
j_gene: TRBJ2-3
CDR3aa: ASGRGTSEDTQY

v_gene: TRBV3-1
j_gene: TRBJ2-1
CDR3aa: ASSITQDLAYNEQF

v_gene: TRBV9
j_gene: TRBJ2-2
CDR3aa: ASSALTGIRSGELF

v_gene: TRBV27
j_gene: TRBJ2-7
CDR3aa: ASRDLNSYEQY

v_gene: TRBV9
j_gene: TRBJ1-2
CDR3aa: ASSVAGNYGYT

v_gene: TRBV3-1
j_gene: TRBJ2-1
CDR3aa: ASSPLAGGKDEQF

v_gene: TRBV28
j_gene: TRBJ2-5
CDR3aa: ASSYPGEGETQY

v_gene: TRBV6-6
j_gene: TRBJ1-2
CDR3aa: ASSRTGGDYGYT

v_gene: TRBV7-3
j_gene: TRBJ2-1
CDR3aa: ASSLEGPHYNEQF

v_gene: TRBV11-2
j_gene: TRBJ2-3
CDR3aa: ASSPSASGGDTQY

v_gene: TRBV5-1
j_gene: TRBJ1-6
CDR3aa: ASSLTASISPLH

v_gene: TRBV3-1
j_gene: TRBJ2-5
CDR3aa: ASSQPPGVETQY

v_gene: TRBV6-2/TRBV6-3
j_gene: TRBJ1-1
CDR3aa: ASSYGTWTGGRNTEAF

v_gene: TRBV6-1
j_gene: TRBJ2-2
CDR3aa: ASSTSGGGLYTGELF

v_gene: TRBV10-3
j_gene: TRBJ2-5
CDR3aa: AISDSTSDGETQY

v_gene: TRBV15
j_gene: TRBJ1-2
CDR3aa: ATNGQGFGYT

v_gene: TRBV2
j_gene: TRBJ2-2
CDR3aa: ASRPQGDTGELF

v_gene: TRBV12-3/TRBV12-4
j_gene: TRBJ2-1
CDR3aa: ASTGYNEQF

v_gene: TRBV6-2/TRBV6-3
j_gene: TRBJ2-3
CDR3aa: ASSTGLAGALISTDTQY

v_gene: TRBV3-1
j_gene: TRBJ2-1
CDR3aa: ASSQDQREERAF

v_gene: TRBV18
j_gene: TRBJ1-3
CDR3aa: ASSPLEASGNTIY

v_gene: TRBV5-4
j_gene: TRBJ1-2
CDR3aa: ASSSRGSYGYT

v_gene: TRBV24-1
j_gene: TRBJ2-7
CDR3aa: ATSDTHVSEQY

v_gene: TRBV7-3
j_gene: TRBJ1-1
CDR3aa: ASSATITDTEAF

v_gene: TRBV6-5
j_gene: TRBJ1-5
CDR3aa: ASSYAGRTSEPQH

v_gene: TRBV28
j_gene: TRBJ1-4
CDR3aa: ASRGQGTGEKLF

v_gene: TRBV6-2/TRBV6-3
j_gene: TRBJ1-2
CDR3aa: ASGEGTVHLGYGYT

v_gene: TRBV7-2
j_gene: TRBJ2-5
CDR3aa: ASSPGTDSQFLGTQY

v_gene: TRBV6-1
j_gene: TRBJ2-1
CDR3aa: ASSEADNEQF

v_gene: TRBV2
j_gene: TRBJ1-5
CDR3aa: ASSEAGNRASNQPQH

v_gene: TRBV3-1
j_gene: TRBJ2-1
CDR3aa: ASTRQGSGINEQF

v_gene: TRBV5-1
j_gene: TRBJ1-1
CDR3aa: ASSGGDGGWNTEAF

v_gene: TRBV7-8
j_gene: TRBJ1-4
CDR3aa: ASSLDMGDSTNEKLF

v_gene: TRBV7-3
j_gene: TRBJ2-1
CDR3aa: ASSQDRENEQF

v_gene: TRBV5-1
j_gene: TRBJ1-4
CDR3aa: ASSLVPGADEKLF

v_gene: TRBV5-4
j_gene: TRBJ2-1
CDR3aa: ASSLKAGGDYNEQF

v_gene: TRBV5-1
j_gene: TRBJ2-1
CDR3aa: ASSLVSGLGEQF

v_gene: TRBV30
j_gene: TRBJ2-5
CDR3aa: AWSRVGEETQY